Presented here are 16 T cell receptor beta chains from one specimen sequenced in a study of blood T cell repertoires in COVID-19. The table came from immunoSEQ multiplex PCR; TCRdb's copy has only in-frame clones and leaves some out. This sample has a few hundred thousand clones, with around 83% found just once. The sequencing sample was made of peripheral blood. The receptors shown here come from a woman aged 18-29 years with acute or convalescent COVID-19.

The chain employs TRBV11-3 and TRBJ2-1, with D perhaps TRBD2 (7 bases). The CDR3 spans 17 residues. V was clipped by 0 bases and J by 0 bases, with 12 bases between them. Germline lookup yields CDR1 SGHNT and CDR2 YENEEA. The DNA of the CDR3 is TGTGCCAGCAGCTTAGATCGGGGGGCCCGCTCCTACAATGAGCAGTTCTTC. Protein sequence: CASSLDRGARSYNEQFF.

This sequence joins TRBV30 and TRBJ2-7; 7 positions agree with TRBD1. The length of the CDR3 is 15 residues. Germline trimming cut 3 bases from V and 1 base from J; bases unmatched to any gene: 9. Germline V gene lookup returns CDR1 GTSNPN and CDR2 SVGIG (reference sequence). CDR3 sequence reads: CAWSFEDRWSYEQYF. CDR3 DNA: TGTGCCTGGAGCTTCGAGGACAGGTGGTCCTACGAGCAGTACTTC. The entire variable domain, with the rest obtained from reference TRBV30 and TRBJ2-7, is as follows: SQTIHQWPATLVQPVGSPLSLECTVEGTSNPNLYWYRQAAGRGLQLLFYSVGIGQISSEVPQNLSASRPQDRQFILSSKKLLLSDSGFYLCAWSFEDRWSYEQYFGPGTRLTVT.

This clone was detected only a few times. The CDR3 DNA sequence: TGTGCCATCAGTGGGGGACAGGCCACTAATGAAAAACTGTTTTTT. Translating it yields CAISGGQATNEKLFF. This chain uses TRBV10-3 with TRBJ1-4, with TRBD1 identical over 8 bases. The V gene end was trimmed by 4 bases and the J gene end by 2 bases; junction bases not matched to a gene: 3. CDR1 ENHRY and CDR2 SYGVKD come from the germline V gene. CDR3 size: 15 residues.

The rearrangement joins TRBV7-9 to TRBJ1-2, with D maybe TRBD1 (5 bases). CDR3 length equals 11 residues. CDR1 is SEHNR and CDR2 is FQNEAQ in the germline V gene (reference sequence). The V end lost 8 bases, the J end lost 3 bases, and 7 bases lay between the germline ends. The CDR3 loop is CASGADYGYTF. The CDR3 coding sequence is TGTGCCAGCGGGGCAGACTATGGCTACACCTTC.

This clone was seen a single time. Other DNA variants within this sample encode the same CDR3. The chain is built from TRBV6-2 or TRBV6-3 and TRBJ1-2; 8 bases agree with TRBD1. The CDR3 consists of 13 residues. J gave up 3 bases and V 6 bases, and 3 bases lay outside the gene matches. From germline, CDR1 is MNHEY and CDR2 SVGEGT. The CDR3 region has the DNA TGTGCCAGCAGCCCGACAGGGGACTATGGCTACACCTTC. The encoded protein is CASSPTGDYGYTF.

The chain recombines TRBV12-5 with TRBJ2-1; D call uncertain. CDR1 LGHNT and CDR2 FRNRAP come from the germline V gene. With 3 bases removed from V and 6 bases from J, the gap between germline ends came to 12 bases. CDR3 length: 14 amino acids. CDR3 coding DNA: TGTGCTAGTGGTTTTCAGGTTCGGCCCAATGAGCAGTTCTTC. The encoded protein is CASGFQVRPNEQFF.

This chain links TRBV11-2 with TRBJ1-2; 8 bases align to TRBD1. V dropped 4 bases and J dropped 8; count of bases not matched to a gene: 6. This CDR3 has 13 amino acids. Germline loops: CDR1 SGHAT, CDR2 FQNNGV. In DNA, the CDR3 is TGTGCCAGCAGCTACACAGGGGGAGGGGGCTACACCTTC. Translation gives CASSYTGGGGYTF.

The V and J genes are TRBV14 and TRBJ1-4; D may be TRBD1 (5 bases). Germline CDR1 reads SGHDN; CDR2 reads FVKESK. This CDR3 spans 16 amino acids. The V end was cut by 1 base, the J end by 0 bases, with 9 bases between. CDR3 DNA: TGTGCCAGCAGCCAAGGAAGACAGTCAACTAATGAAAAACTGTTTTTT. It is translated as CASSQGRQSTNEKLFF.

The chain joins TRBV9 to TRBJ2-2; D is undetermined. Germline V lookup: CDR1 SGDLS, CDR2 YYNGEE. The V end lost 3 bases, the J end lost 7 bases, and 7 bases lay between the germline ends. The CDR3 sequence is 12 residues long. The chain's CDR3 is CASSGNGGELFF. In DNA form, the CDR3 reads TGTGCCAGCAGCGGTAACGGCGGGGAGCTGTTTTTT.

The CDR3 region has the DNA TGCGCCAGCCGCCCTTCCACTCGGGAGAACACTGAAGCTTTCTTT. Protein product: CASRPSTRENTEAFF. This chain links TRBV4-3 with TRBJ1-1, with D unresolved. The germline CDR1 and CDR2 sequences are LGHNA and YSLEER. The CDR3 sequence is 15 residues long. Between the trimmed V and J ends, which lost 8 bases and 1 base, there was a span of 17 bases.

The genes are TRBV28 and TRBJ2-5; D unclear. The CDR3 has 14 amino acids. Germline CDR1 is MDHEN and CDR2 is SYDVKM. Trimming stripped 3 bases from V and 1 base from J, with 9 bases between. CDR3 sequence: CASSFGPAQETQYF. The CDR3 DNA reads TGTGCCAGCAGTTTTGGGCCAGCCCAAGAGACCCAGTACTTC.

The chain carries TRBV9 and TRBJ2-5; 10 positions agree with TRBD1. The CDR3 is made up of 14 amino acids. CDR1 is SGDLS, CDR2 YYNGEE, per germline. V trimming: 3 bases; J trimming: 2 bases; junction bases outside the gene matches: 1. The CDR3 reads CASSAGQGQETQYF. For the CDR3, the DNA is TGTGCCAGCAGCGCGGGACAGGGGCAAGAGACCCAGTACTTC.

J is TRBJ1-1 and V is TRBV5-1; 8 nucleotides align to TRBD1. The V segment lost 3 bases and the J segment 1 base; nucleotides outside the gene matches: 5. The germline V gene has CDR1 SGHRS and CDR2 YFSETQ. This CDR3 contains 15 residues. CDR3 DNA: TGCGCCAGCAGCTCCGGGACAGGCAGGAACACTGAAGCTTTCTTT. Its protein product is CASSSGTGRNTEAFF.

The rearrangement joins TRBV6-5 to TRBJ2-7; 7 bases map to TRBD1. The V gene's germline CDR1 is MNHEY and CDR2 SVGAGI. The CDR3 has 14 amino acids. Germline trimming cut 5 bases from V and 0 bases from J; bases unmatched to any gene: 4. CDR3 in amino acids: CASSPGDSSYEQYF. Written as DNA, the CDR3 is TGTGCCAGCAGTCCTGGGGACAGCTCCTACGAGCAGTACTTC.

The chain links TRBV19 to TRBJ1-1; weak D call: TRBD1 (6 bases). The CDR3 spans 15 residues. CDR1 is LNHDA and CDR2 is SQIVND in the germline V gene (reference sequence). V lost 4 bases and J lost 1, with 13 bases in between. CDR3 protein: CASSTQDRPNTEAFF. The CDR3 DNA sequence: TGTGCCAGTAGTACCCAAGACAGGCCGAACACTGAAGCTTTCTTT.

V is TRBV10-1 and J is TRBJ2-7; 7 bases line up with TRBD2. Germline V CDR1 and CDR2: WNHNN, SYGVQD (reference sequence). The V segment lost 6 bases and the J segment 5 bases; nucleotides outside the gene matches: 7. The CDR3 has 13 amino acids. In nucleotides, the CDR3 is TGCGCCAGCAGCCCCCGGGCGGGAGACGAGCAGTACTTC. This encodes CASSPRAGDEQYF.